This is a list of T cell receptor beta chains from one sample in a study of T cell responses to AZD1222 COVID-19 vaccine. The assay was immunoSEQ multiplex PCR, and TCRdb's table has in-frame clones only and misses some. Of 100,000 or so clones in the sample, roughly 91% were seen once. The sequencing used peripheral blood, collected on day 0 of AZD1222 vaccination. The receptors were gathered from an adult in good health. The CDR3 runs from the conserved cysteine through the conserved F or W. A D gene is named only where the DNA matches it firmly. Size values are once, few and many counts, or a class for expanded clones, and some rows have none.

D: -; J: TRBJ1-4; V: TRBV20-1; size: -; DNA: TGCAGTGCCCTAAATGAAAAACTGTTTTTT; CDR3: CSALNEKLFF
D: -; J: TRBJ2-7; V: TRBV7-2; size: few; DNA: TGTGCCAGCAGCTTAAACTTTGATTCCTACGAGCAGTACTTC; CDR3: CASSLNFDSYEQYF
D: -; J: TRBJ1-1; V: TRBV18; size: -; DNA: TGTGCCAGCTCACTAAATAAAGGTGACACTGAAGCTTTCTTT; CDR3: CASSLNKGDTEAFF
D: TRBD1; J: TRBJ2-6; V: TRBV28; size: few; DNA: TGTGCCAGCACCGGGACAGGGGTTGCTGGGGCCAACGTCCTGACTTTC; CDR3: CASTGTGVAGANVLTF
D: TRBD1; J: TRBJ2-4; V: TRBV5-6; size: -; DNA: TGTGCCAGCAGCTCTGAACAGGGGGCGAACATTCAGTACTTC; CDR3: CASSSEQGANIQYF
D: -; J: TRBJ1-2; V: TRBV19; size: few; DNA: TGTGCCAGTAGTCCTCAAACCTCGGGCCTCTATGGCTACACCTTC; CDR3: CASSPQTSGLYGYTF
D: -; J: TRBJ1-2; V: TRBV6-5; size: -; DNA: TGTGCCAGCACGATGAAGGGGCGGGATGGCTACACCTTC; CDR3: CASTMKGRDGYTF
D: -; J: TRBJ2-7; V: TRBV6-5; size: -; DNA: TGTGCCACCCAGTCGGACTCAAGTTGGGAGCAGTACTTC; CDR3: CATQSDSSWEQYF
D: TRBD1; J: TRBJ2-6; V: TRBV27; size: -; DNA: TGTGCCAGCAGTCGCCGTATTGGGACAGGGACAGCTGGGGCCAACGTCCTGACTTTC; CDR3: CASSRRIGTGTAGANVLTF
D: -; J: TRBJ2-3; V: TRBV6-2/TRBV6-3; size: -; DNA: TGTGCCAGCAGTTACAGTCGGGAGCACGTAGGGGATACGCAGTATTTT; CDR3: CASSYSREHVGDTQYF
D: -; J: TRBJ2-1; V: TRBV6-6; size: -; DNA: TGTGCCAGCAGTTACCCTTTGCAATACAATGAGCAGTTCTTC; CDR3: CASSYPLQYNEQFF
D: -; J: TRBJ1-5; V: TRBV19; size: -; DNA: TGTGCCAGTAGTATCGCCGGGGCAGGTGATCAGCCCCAGCATTTT; CDR3: CASSIAGAGDQPQHF
D: TRBD1; J: TRBJ2-5; V: TRBV5-1; size: -; DNA: TGCGCCAGCAGCCCCGGGACAGTAAGTAACCAAGAGACCCAGTACTTC; CDR3: CASSPGTVSNQETQYF
D: TRBD2; J: TRBJ2-3; V: TRBV18; size: -; DNA: TGTGCCAGCTCACCGCCTAGCGGGGGGGCCGGAGATACGCAGTATTTT; CDR3: CASSPPSGGAGDTQYF
D: -; J: TRBJ2-7; V: TRBV7-9; size: -; DNA: TGTGCCAGCAGCAGATCAACTGATGGCGAGCAGTACTTC; CDR3: CASSRSTDGEQYF
D: -; J: TRBJ1-5; V: TRBV19; size: -; DNA: TGTGCCAGTAGTATAGCCAAGAATCAGCCCCAGCATTTT; CDR3: CASSIAKNQPQHF
D: -; J: TRBJ1-5; V: TRBV18; size: -; DNA: TGTGCCAGCTCACCGACAGAATCTAATCAGCCCCAGCATTTT; CDR3: CASSPTESNQPQHF
D: TRBD1; J: TRBJ2-4; V: TRBV5-1; size: -; DNA: TGCGCCAGCAGCTTCTACAGGGGGCGAGACATTCAGTACTTC; CDR3: CASSFYRGRDIQYF
D: -; J: TRBJ1-3; V: TRBV5-1; size: -; DNA: TGCGCCAGCAGCTTGGAACCCATCTCTGGAAACACCATATATTTT; CDR3: CASSLEPISGNTIYF
D: -; J: TRBJ1-2; V: TRBV28; size: -; DNA: TGTGCCAGCCAGGGACGCCCGTCTGGTGGCTACACCTTC; CDR3: CASQGRPSGGYTF
D: -; J: TRBJ2-7; V: TRBV7-9; size: -; DNA: TGTGCCAGCAGCTTAGACGGGGCCCCGGGAGAGCAGTACTTC; CDR3: CASSLDGAPGEQYF
D: TRBD1; J: TRBJ1-5; V: TRBV29-1; size: -; DNA: TGCAGCGTCGCAGGGGGCGGGGTGGATCAGCCCCAGCATTTT; CDR3: CSVAGGGVDQPQHF
D: -; J: TRBJ2-1; V: TRBV6-5; size: -; DNA: TGTGCCAGCAGCGGACGCGACTCCTACAATGAGCAGTTCTTC; CDR3: CASSGRDSYNEQFF
D: -; J: TRBJ2-2; V: TRBV24-1; size: once; DNA: TGTGCCACCAGTGATCCCCGGACAGCCACCACCGGGGAGCTGTTTTTT; CDR3: CATSDPRTATTGELFF
D: TRBD2; J: TRBJ2-1; V: TRBV5-4; size: -; DNA: TGTGCCAGCAGCCTAGGACTAGCGGGAGTTGGAAGTGAGCAGTTCTTC; CDR3: CASSLGLAGVGSEQFF
D: TRBD1; J: TRBJ2-2; V: TRBV7-6; size: -; DNA: TGTGCCAGCAGTGAAAGACAGGGGGCGCTTGGCGGGGAGCTGTTTTTT; CDR3: CASSERQGALGGELFF
D: -; J: TRBJ2-5; V: TRBV9; size: -; DNA: TGTGCCAGCAGCGTAGCGGGCAGGGGACGCGGTGGGGAGACCCAGTACTTC; CDR3: CASSVAGRGRGGETQYF
D: TRBD2; J: TRBJ2-3; V: TRBV3-1/TRBV3-2; size: -; DNA: TGTGCCAGCAGCCAAGGCCTAGGACTAGCGGGGGCAGATACGCAGTATTTT; CDR3: CASSQGLGLAGADTQYF
D: -; J: TRBJ2-3; V: TRBV27; size: -; DNA: TGTGCCAGCAGTTTTTGGGGGGGCACAGATACGCAGTATTTT; CDR3: CASSFWGGTDTQYF
D: -; J: TRBJ1-1; V: TRBV2; size: -; DNA: TGTGCCAGCACCACGGTCCCAAACACTGAAGCTTTCTTT; CDR3: CASTTVPNTEAFF
D: TRBD1; J: TRBJ2-1; V: TRBV11-3; size: -; DNA: TGTGCCAGCAGCCCGAGACAGGGGTCCTACAATGAGCAGTTCTTC; CDR3: CASSPRQGSYNEQFF
D: TRBD2; J: TRBJ2-1; V: TRBV18; size: -; DNA: TGTGCCAGCTCCCCGACCGGCGGGGGGGCCGGCAATGAGCAGTTCTTC; CDR3: CASSPTGGGAGNEQFF
D: -; J: TRBJ1-6; V: TRBV11-3; size: -; DNA: TGTGCCAGCAGCCTAAGGAAGGGGCCTAGCTCCTATAATTCACCCCTCCACTTT; CDR3: CASSLRKGPSSYNSPLHF
D: -; J: TRBJ1-5; V: TRBV27; size: -; DNA: TGTGCCAGCAGTTATATGGGACAAAATCAGCCCCAGCATTTT; CDR3: CASSYMGQNQPQHF
D: -; J: TRBJ1-1; V: TRBV11-2; size: -; DNA: TGTGCCAGCAGCTTTCAGGGAACGGGGACTGAAGCTTTCTTT; CDR3: CASSFQGTGTEAFF
D: TRBD1; J: TRBJ2-7; V: TRBV10-3; size: -; DNA: TGTGCCATCGCTCCTGTGGGGACAGGGGGCTCCTACGAGCAGTACTTC; CDR3: CAIAPVGTGGSYEQYF
D: TRBD1; J: TRBJ1-1; V: TRBV19; size: -; DNA: TGTGCCAGTAGTATACACCCCGGGACAGCCTATGAAGCTTTCTTT; CDR3: CASSIHPGTAYEAFF
D: -; J: TRBJ2-7; V: TRBV15; size: few; DNA: TGTGCCACCAGCAGAGATGACGGGGCCTCCTACGAGCAGTACTTC; CDR3: CATSRDDGASYEQYF
D: TRBD2; J: TRBJ2-5; V: TRBV3-1/TRBV3-2; size: -; DNA: TGTGCCAGCAGCCAAGATCTGGCGGGAGGGCAAGAGACCCAGTACTTC; CDR3: CASSQDLAGGQETQYF
D: -; J: TRBJ2-7; V: TRBV5-5; size: -; DNA: TGTGCCAGCAGCTTGAGAGGGACCCTAGCCCGCTCCTACGAGCAGTACTTC; CDR3: CASSLRGTLARSYEQYF
D: TRBD1; J: TRBJ1-5; V: TRBV6-6; size: -; DNA: TGTGCCAGCAACCCCGGACAGGGGCGGCAGCCCCAGCATTTT; CDR3: CASNPGQGRQPQHF
D: -; J: TRBJ2-1; V: TRBV5-1; size: -; DNA: TGCGCCAGCAGCTTGGACTATGAGCAGTTCTTC; CDR3: CASSLDYEQFF
D: TRBD1; J: TRBJ1-2; V: TRBV18; size: -; DNA: TGTGCCAGCTCACCAACGACAGGGGGACGGTATGGCTACACCTTC; CDR3: CASSPTTGGRYGYTF
D: -; J: TRBJ2-3; V: TRBV14; size: -; DNA: TGTGCCAGCAGCCTAAGGGGCGCTCGGTTCACAGATACGCAGTATTTT; CDR3: CASSLRGARFTDTQYF
D: -; J: TRBJ1-5; V: TRBV6-5; size: -; DNA: TGTGCCAGCAGTCTCCTCAGGTCGTACGGGCCCCAGCATTTT; CDR3: CASSLLRSYGPQHF
D: -; J: TRBJ1-4; V: TRBV4-1; size: -; DNA: TGCGCCAGCAGCCAAAAACCACCGGGACCCACCGTGGGGGCTAATGAAAAACTGTTTTTT; CDR3: CASSQKPPGPTVGANEKLFF
D: TRBD1; J: TRBJ1-1; V: TRBV5-1; size: -; DNA: TGCGCCAGCAGCTTGCGACAGGGGAACACTGAAGCTTTCTTT; CDR3: CASSLRQGNTEAFF
D: TRBD2; J: TRBJ2-2; V: TRBV30; size: -; DNA: TGTGGTAGTCAAGGGATTAGCGGGCAGCTGTTTTTT; CDR3: CGSQGISGQLFF
D: TRBD2; J: TRBJ2-1; V: TRBV27; size: -; DNA: TGTGCCAGCAGCGGGGGGACTGGATACAATGAGCAGTTCTTC; CDR3: CASSGGTGYNEQFF
D: -; J: TRBJ2-4; V: TRBV27; size: -; DNA: TGTGCCAGCAGATATGCGGGGGCTAAAAACATTCAGTACTTC; CDR3: CASRYAGAKNIQYF
D: -; J: TRBJ1-4; V: TRBV12-3/TRBV12-4; size: -; DNA: TGTGCCAGCAGTTTGCCGGGGCCCGCAAAACTGTTTTTT; CDR3: CASSLPGPAKLFF